This T cell receptor beta chain was captured in a study of cytomegalovirus exposure and HLA in healthy donors. Study summary: Among about 179 million T cells, an earlier analysis found 117 million unique TCR beta sequences. The study, taken as a whole, reports: Roughly even sequencing depth across donors was the assumption behind the presence/absence analyses. Cytomegalovirus-associated TCR beta chains were listed, numbering 150 to 200.

Worth noting for this clone: The target antigen is unknown.

Germline V gene data show CDR1 as SGHVS and CDR2 as FNYEAQ. V shed 4 bases and J shed 5 bases, with 17 bases lying between them. The CDR3 covers 15 residues. PCR was performed using 60 Vbeta and 13 Jbeta primers. Assay: immunoSEQ multiplex PCR; the TCRdb copy retains only in-frame clones and omits some. The profile shows 150,000 to 200,000 clones, roughly three quarters of them singletons. The source of this sequence is a woman aged 50 to 60 in good health and CMV-seronegative. The chain recombines TRBV7-6 with TRBJ2-5; D is possibly TRBD2 (6 bases). The sample comprised PBMCs. CDR3 residues: CASSSSSLASETQYF. The CDR3 DNA reads TGTGCCAGCAGCTCATCATCTCTAGCGTCGGAGACCCAGTACTTC.